This TCR beta chain derives from a study of blood T cell repertoires in COVID-19 (dated by TCRdb to 2020 to 2021). Regarding the study in general: Collaborator samples came from the United States, Italy and Spain and covered acute and convalescent phases of COVID-19. Deeply sampled blood TCRbeta repertoires from subjects exposed to, actively infected with, or recovered from COVID-19 were included in the dataset. Samples were obtained from the ongoing ImmuneRACE study (first 160 participants) and from roughly 1,300 subjects provided by 6 global collaborators. The material from the prospective study consisted of cDNA or gDNA derived from T cells, B-cell-depleted T cells, or PBMCs. Where available, HLA class I and class II types were obtained from metadata supplied by the sample provider rather than from assay-based typing. The repertoires were made available in a free public database intended to serve as a resource for research on the immune response to SARS-CoV-2. Sample metadata almost always included a de-identified subject ID, COVID-19 status, age in years and sex. Here is what the overall study found, with its caveats: The amount of clinical and demographic metadata varied by source and participant and was provided uncurated.

TCRbeta CDR3 regions were amplified from genomic DNA using the immunoSEQ Assay, a bias-controlled multiplex PCR. As for the original processing: The number of nucleated cells in each sample was estimated from the amplification of reference gene primers within the assay. To quantify the absolute abundance of each unique TCRbeta CDR3 rearrangement, sequence reads were collapsed and filtered. For each sample, productive Simpson clonality was calculated by taking the square root of Simpson's diversity index across productive rearrangements. Imported from immuneACCESS, the table was reduced by TCRdb to in-frame sequences with V and J called. These copies leave out some clones; in studies compared against another copy, an unresolved V gene accounts for under half, and the cause of the remainder is not known. Clonal size and the V and J genes are those of that table, whereas D and trimming came from the DNA. This sample has more than 300,000 clones in its table, and more than 85% of those were observed once. Around 3.9% of the sample is taken by the ten largest.

Participants in the prospective study were aged about 18 to 95 years, lived in 20 to 30 United States geographic areas, and enrolled through a virtual design. To assign participants to cohorts, the prospective study relied on clinical history that participants themselves reported in a screening survey and a study questionnaire. A participant counted as exposed if, within 2 weeks of entering the study, that participant had been in contact with someone who had a PCR-confirmed or clinician-diagnosed COVID-19 case. In the prospective study, whole blood, serum and a nasopharyngeal or oropharyngeal swab were collected from each participant by mobile phlebotomists. Prospective study participants could optionally give additional blood draws and questionnaires over an approximately 2-month period. Before DNA extraction, prospective study blood samples were shipped either frozen or at room temperature. Turning to this clone: What antigen it recognizes has not been identified. No base quality values were provided; no much bigger clone lies one nucleotide off.

The sample was PBMCs or T cells enriched from blood (not recorded which). The sequence came from a woman aged 25 to 39 who had been exposed to COVID-19.

The encoded CDR3 is CASSPQGGNSPLHF. The bases are TGTGCCAGCAGCCCACAGGGGGGAAATTCACCCCTCCACTTT. Recombination linked TRBV11-2 to TRBJ1-6, and 8 junctional nucleotides match TRBD1. Ends trimmed: V by 5 bases, J by 7 bases; bases unmatched to a gene: 4. The germline V gene supplies CDR1 SGHAT and CDR2 FQNNGV. CDR3 length: 14 amino acids, cysteine to phenylalanine. Of all the DNA, just the CDR3 is kept, 42 bases in frame from base 1.